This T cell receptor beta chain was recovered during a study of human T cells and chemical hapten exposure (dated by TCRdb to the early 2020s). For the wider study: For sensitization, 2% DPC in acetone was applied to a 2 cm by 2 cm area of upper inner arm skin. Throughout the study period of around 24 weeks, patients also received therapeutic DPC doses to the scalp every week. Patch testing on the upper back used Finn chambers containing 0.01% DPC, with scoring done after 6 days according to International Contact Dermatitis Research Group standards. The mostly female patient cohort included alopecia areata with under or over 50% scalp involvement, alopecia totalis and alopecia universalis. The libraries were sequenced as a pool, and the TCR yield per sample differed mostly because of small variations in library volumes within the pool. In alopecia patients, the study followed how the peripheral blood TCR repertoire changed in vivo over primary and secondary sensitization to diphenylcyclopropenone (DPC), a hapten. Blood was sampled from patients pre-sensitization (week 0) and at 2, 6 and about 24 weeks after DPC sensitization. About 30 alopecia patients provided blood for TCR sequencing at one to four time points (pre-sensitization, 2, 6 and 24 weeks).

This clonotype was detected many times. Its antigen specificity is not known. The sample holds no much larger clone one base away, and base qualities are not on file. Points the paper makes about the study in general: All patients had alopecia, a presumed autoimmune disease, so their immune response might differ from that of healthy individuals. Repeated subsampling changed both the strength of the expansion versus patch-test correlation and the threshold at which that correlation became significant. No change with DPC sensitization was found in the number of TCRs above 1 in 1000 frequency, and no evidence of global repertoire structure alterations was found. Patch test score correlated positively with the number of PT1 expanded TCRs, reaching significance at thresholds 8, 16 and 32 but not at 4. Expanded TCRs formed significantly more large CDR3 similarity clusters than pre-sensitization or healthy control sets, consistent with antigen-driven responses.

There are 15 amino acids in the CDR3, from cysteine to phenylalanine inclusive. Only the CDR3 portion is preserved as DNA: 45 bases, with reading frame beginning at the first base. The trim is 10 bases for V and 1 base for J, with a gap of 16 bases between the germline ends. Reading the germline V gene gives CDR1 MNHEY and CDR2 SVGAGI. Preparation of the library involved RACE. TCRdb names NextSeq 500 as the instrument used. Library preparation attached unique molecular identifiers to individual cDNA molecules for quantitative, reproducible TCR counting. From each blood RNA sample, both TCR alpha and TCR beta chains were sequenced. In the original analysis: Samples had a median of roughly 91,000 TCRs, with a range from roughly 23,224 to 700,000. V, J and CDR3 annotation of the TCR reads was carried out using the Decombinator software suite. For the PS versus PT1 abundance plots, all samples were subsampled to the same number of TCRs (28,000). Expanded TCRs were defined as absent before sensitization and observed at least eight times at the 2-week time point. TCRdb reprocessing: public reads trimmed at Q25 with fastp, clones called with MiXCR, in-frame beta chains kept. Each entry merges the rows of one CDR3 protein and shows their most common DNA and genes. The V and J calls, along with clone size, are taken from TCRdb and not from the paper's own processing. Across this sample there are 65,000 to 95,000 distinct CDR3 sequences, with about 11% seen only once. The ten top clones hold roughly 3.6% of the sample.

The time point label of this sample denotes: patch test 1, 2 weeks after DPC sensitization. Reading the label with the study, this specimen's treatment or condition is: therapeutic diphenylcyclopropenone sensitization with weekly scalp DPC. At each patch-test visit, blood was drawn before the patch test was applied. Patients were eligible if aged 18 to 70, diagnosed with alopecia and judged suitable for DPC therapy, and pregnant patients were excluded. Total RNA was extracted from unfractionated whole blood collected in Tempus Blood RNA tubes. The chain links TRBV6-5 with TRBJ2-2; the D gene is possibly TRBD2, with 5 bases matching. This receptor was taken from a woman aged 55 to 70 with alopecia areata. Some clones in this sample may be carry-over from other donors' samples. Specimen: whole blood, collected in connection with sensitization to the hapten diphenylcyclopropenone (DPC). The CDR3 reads CATRRSGWNTGELFF. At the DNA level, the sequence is TGTGCCACCCGCAGGAGCGGATGGAACACCGGGGAGCTGTTTTTT.